These T cell receptor beta chains were read from a single sample in a study of OX40 agonist ivuxolimab in advanced cancers. TCRdb keeps only in-frame clones here, not all; method: immunoSEQ multiplex PCR. The sample lists roughly 40,000 clones; 85% to 95% were seen once. This specimen was CD4+ or CD8+ T cells sorted from blood, taken in a trial of the OX40 agonist ivuxolimab. The receptor set was obtained from an adult with an advanced solid tumor such as melanoma, head and neck, liver or kidney cancer. The CDR3 runs from the conserved cysteine through the conserved F or W. Fields, in order: clone size, J gene, V gene, D gene, CDR3 protein, CDR3 DNA. D genes are given only for firm matches. Size is stated for part of the rows, as once, few or many counts, or as a class when the clone is expanded.

clone size: NA; J gene: TRBJ1-1; V gene: TRBV2; D gene: NA; CDR3 protein: CASIPTGQSNTEAFF; CDR3 DNA: TGTGCCAGCATCCCCACGGGCCAATCAAACACTGAAGCTTTCTTT
clone size: once; J gene: TRBJ2-7; V gene: TRBV5-1; D gene: TRBD1; CDR3 protein: CASSFQGASYEQYF; CDR3 DNA: TGCGCCAGCAGCTTTCAGGGGGCCTCCTACGAGCAGTACTTC
clone size: NA; J gene: TRBJ2-1; V gene: TRBV7-9; D gene: TRBD1; CDR3 protein: CASSSVGTGPNEQFF; CDR3 DNA: TGTGCCAGCAGCTCAGTCGGGACAGGGCCCAATGAGCAGTTCTTC
clone size: NA; J gene: TRBJ1-5; V gene: TRBV6-5; D gene: TRBD1; CDR3 protein: CASRGQGNQPQHF; CDR3 DNA: TGTGCCAGCAGGGGACAGGGGAATCAGCCCCAGCATTTT
clone size: few; J gene: TRBJ2-6; V gene: TRBV4-2; D gene: NA; CDR3 protein: CASSQADISGANVLTF; CDR3 DNA: TGTGCCAGCAGCCAAGCGGACATCTCTGGGGCCAACGTCCTGACTTTC
clone size: NA; J gene: TRBJ1-1; V gene: TRBV2; D gene: NA; CDR3 protein: CASSPGTANIGEAFF; CDR3 DNA: TGTGCCAGCAGTCCCGGGACGGCCAACATCGGTGAAGCTTTCTTT
clone size: medium-sized; J gene: TRBJ2-3; V gene: TRBV5-4; D gene: NA; CDR3 protein: CASSLFEAIVGDTQYF; CDR3 DNA: TGTGCCAGCAGCTTGTTCGAAGCGATCGTCGGAGATACGCAGTATTTT
clone size: NA; J gene: TRBJ2-3; V gene: TRBV27; D gene: NA; CDR3 protein: CASQQGPIGTDTQYF; CDR3 DNA: TGTGCCAGCCAACAGGGCCCCATTGGCACAGATACGCAGTATTTT
clone size: NA; J gene: TRBJ2-7; V gene: TRBV5-1; D gene: NA; CDR3 protein: CASTSTGYEQYF; CDR3 DNA: TGCGCCAGCACAAGTACAGGCTACGAGCAGTACTTC
clone size: NA; J gene: TRBJ1-5; V gene: TRBV6-1; D gene: NA; CDR3 protein: CASSEASAVLGYSNQPQHF; CDR3 DNA: TGTGCCAGCAGTGAAGCGTCGGCAGTTCTGGGGTATAGCAATCAGCCCCAGCATTTT
clone size: NA; J gene: TRBJ2-5; V gene: TRBV28; D gene: TRBD1; CDR3 protein: CASRPGQGVQETQYF; CDR3 DNA: TGTGCCAGCAGGCCGGGACAGGGTGTGCAAGAGACCCAGTACTTC
clone size: NA; J gene: TRBJ2-7; V gene: TRBV5-1; D gene: NA; CDR3 protein: CASSLVQAQQEQYF; CDR3 DNA: TGCGCCAGCAGCTTGGTGCAGGCCCAGCAGGAGCAGTACTTC
clone size: NA; J gene: TRBJ1-3; V gene: TRBV19; D gene: NA; CDR3 protein: CASLGDGRVSGNTIYF; CDR3 DNA: TGTGCCTCTCTTGGGGATGGCAGAGTCTCTGGAAACACCATATATTTT
clone size: NA; J gene: TRBJ1-1; V gene: TRBV7-2; D gene: NA; CDR3 protein: CASQGGTEAFF; CDR3 DNA: TGTGCCAGCCAAGGGGGCACTGAAGCTTTCTTT
clone size: NA; J gene: TRBJ2-1; V gene: TRBV9; D gene: TRBD1; CDR3 protein: CASSAGTGGGEQFF; CDR3 DNA: TGTGCCAGCAGTGCCGGGACAGGGGGCGGTGAGCAGTTCTTC
clone size: NA; J gene: TRBJ2-1; V gene: TRBV5-5; D gene: TRBD1; CDR3 protein: CASSLGQGAWNEQFF; CDR3 DNA: TGTGCCAGCAGCTTAGGCCAGGGGGCTTGGAATGAGCAGTTCTTC
clone size: NA; J gene: TRBJ2-7; V gene: TRBV27; D gene: NA; CDR3 protein: CASSLWPLGDGEQYF; CDR3 DNA: TGTGCCAGCAGTTTATGGCCCCTAGGGGACGGCGAGCAGTACTTC
clone size: NA; J gene: TRBJ1-2; V gene: TRBV7-9; D gene: TRBD1; CDR3 protein: CASSSNRDSSNYGYTF; CDR3 DNA: TGTGCCAGCAGCTCAAACCGGGACAGTAGTAACTATGGCTACACCTTC
clone size: NA; J gene: TRBJ2-5; V gene: TRBV6-5; D gene: NA; CDR3 protein: CASSPLGGGRETQYF; CDR3 DNA: TGTGCCAGCAGTCCCCTGGGAGGGGGCCGGGAGACCCAGTACTTC
clone size: NA; J gene: TRBJ2-1; V gene: TRBV29-1; D gene: NA; CDR3 protein: CSVEDPEYNEQFF; CDR3 DNA: TGCAGCGTTGAAGACCCGGAGTACAATGAGCAGTTCTTC
clone size: NA; J gene: TRBJ2-7; V gene: TRBV11-2; D gene: TRBD2; CDR3 protein: CASSLDASGRNHEQYF; CDR3 DNA: TGTGCCAGCAGTTTAGACGCTAGCGGGAGAAACCACGAGCAGTACTTC
clone size: NA; J gene: TRBJ2-1; V gene: TRBV28; D gene: NA; CDR3 protein: CASSSSGNEQFF; CDR3 DNA: TGTGCCAGCAGTTCCAGTGGGAATGAGCAGTTCTTC
clone size: NA; J gene: TRBJ2-2; V gene: TRBV19; D gene: NA; CDR3 protein: CASSIYSGDTGELFF; CDR3 DNA: TGTGCCAGTAGTATTTACAGTGGCGACACCGGGGAGCTGTTTTTT
clone size: NA; J gene: TRBJ2-3; V gene: TRBV11-1; D gene: TRBD1; CDR3 protein: CASSPWTGELDTQYF; CDR3 DNA: TGTGCCAGCAGCCCCTGGACAGGGGAACTAGATACGCAGTATTTT
clone size: NA; J gene: TRBJ2-2; V gene: TRBV4-3; D gene: NA; CDR3 protein: CASSQARDTLGELFF; CDR3 DNA: TGCGCCAGCAGCCAAGCTCGGGACACCCTCGGGGAGCTGTTTTTT
clone size: NA; J gene: TRBJ2-7; V gene: TRBV7-6; D gene: NA; CDR3 protein: CASSLLETSYEQYF; CDR3 DNA: TGTGCCAGCAGCCTCCTGGAAACCTCCTACGAGCAGTACTTC
clone size: NA; J gene: TRBJ2-7; V gene: TRBV30; D gene: TRBD2; CDR3 protein: CAWSRDYSYEQYF; CDR3 DNA: TGTGCCTGGAGTCGGGACTACTCCTACGAGCAGTACTTC
clone size: once; J gene: TRBJ2-2; V gene: TRBV19; D gene: NA; CDR3 protein: CASRPGPRSGELFF; CDR3 DNA: TGTGCCAGTAGGCCGGGACCCCGCTCCGGGGAGCTGTTTTTT
clone size: NA; J gene: TRBJ1-1; V gene: TRBV12-5; D gene: NA; CDR3 protein: CASGGGGTEAFF; CDR3 DNA: TGTGCTAGTGGTGGGGGAGGCACTGAAGCTTTCTTT
clone size: NA; J gene: TRBJ2-5; V gene: TRBV28; D gene: NA; CDR3 protein: CASSFLTRLETQYF; CDR3 DNA: TGTGCCAGCAGTTTCTTGACTAGGTTGGAGACCCAGTACTTC
clone size: NA; J gene: TRBJ2-3; V gene: TRBV21-1; D gene: NA; CDR3 protein: CASSKQEGPSTDTQYF; CDR3 DNA: TGTGCCAGCAGCAAACAGGAGGGGCCCAGCACAGATACGCAGTATTTT
clone size: few; J gene: TRBJ1-4; V gene: TRBV14; D gene: NA; CDR3 protein: CASSLNEKLFF; CDR3 DNA: TGTGCCAGCAGCCTAAATGAAAAACTGTTTTTT
clone size: NA; J gene: TRBJ2-4; V gene: TRBV5-1; D gene: NA; CDR3 protein: CASRIFFPPGLAKNIQYF; CDR3 DNA: TGCGCCAGCAGGATCTTCTTCCCTCCGGGACTAGCCAAAAACATTCAGTACTTC
clone size: NA; J gene: TRBJ2-1; V gene: TRBV27; D gene: NA; CDR3 protein: CASSLGGHIFRNEQFF; CDR3 DNA: TGTGCCAGCAGTTTAGGCGGCCACATATTTCGTAATGAGCAGTTCTTC
clone size: NA; J gene: TRBJ2-5; V gene: TRBV5-6; D gene: TRBD2; CDR3 protein: CASSPGLAGGQETQYF; CDR3 DNA: TGTGCCAGCAGCCCCGGACTAGCGGGAGGGCAAGAGACCCAGTACTTC
clone size: NA; J gene: TRBJ1-1; V gene: TRBV6-5; D gene: NA; CDR3 protein: CASTLGGEAFF; CDR3 DNA: TGTGCCAGCACCCTGGGGGGAGAAGCTTTCTTT
clone size: NA; J gene: TRBJ1-1; V gene: TRBV7-8; D gene: NA; CDR3 protein: CASSSRLGESEAFF; CDR3 DNA: TGTGCCAGCAGCTCTAGGTTAGGGGAATCTGAAGCTTTCTTT
clone size: NA; J gene: TRBJ2-4; V gene: TRBV11-2; D gene: NA; CDR3 protein: CASSLIRENIQYF; CDR3 DNA: TGTGCCAGCAGCTTAATCCGGGAAAACATTCAGTACTTC
clone size: NA; J gene: TRBJ2-2; V gene: TRBV27; D gene: TRBD1; CDR3 protein: CASSLSVRGSGELFF; CDR3 DNA: TGTGCCAGCAGTTTATCGGTCAGGGGGTCCGGGGAGCTGTTTTTT
clone size: NA; J gene: TRBJ2-2; V gene: TRBV6-1; D gene: TRBD1; CDR3 protein: CASRPGQGRTGELFF; CDR3 DNA: TGTGCCAGCAGGCCTGGACAGGGTAGAACCGGGGAGCTGTTTTTT